Listed below are T cell receptor beta chains from one sample, sequenced in a study of monozygotic twins with inflammatory bowel disease. TCRdb reprocessed the 5' RACE reads, keeping one entry per CDR3 protein, no DNA. This listing includes approximately 400,000 distinct CDR3 sequences. Sequenced material: blood. The receptors were gathered from a human donor with ulcerative colitis or Crohn's disease, or a healthy co-twin of an affected twin (not recorded which). The CDR3 runs from the conserved cysteine through the conserved F or W. Fields, in order: CDR3 protein, V gene, J gene.

CASSRRLGNTGELFF	TRBV12-3/TRBV12-4	TRBJ2-2
CASSFSGVGDEQFF	TRBV27	TRBJ2-1
CSARPGQINTGELFF	TRBV20-1	TRBJ2-2
CATNPGTSGYNEQFF	TRBV25-1	TRBJ2-1
CASSGRRNYGYTF	TRBV28	TRBJ1-2
CSVPHSGLGDTQYF	TRBV29-1	TRBJ2-3
CASSLGGAREQYF	TRBV5-5	TRBJ2-7
CSARGQGSSYNEQFF	TRBV20-1	TRBJ2-1
CASSSQLAYNEQFF	TRBV28	TRBJ2-1
CASSYRAAGYEKLFF	TRBV6-5	TRBJ1-4
CASSSYRYQSSETQYF	TRBV5-4	TRBJ2-5
CASSPRLAGANVLTF	TRBV12-3/TRBV12-4	TRBJ2-6
CASSQVTAGQPQHF	TRBV4-2	TRBJ1-5
CASSSPSGYLYEQYF	TRBV28	TRBJ2-7
CATEISTGRGRSPLHF	TRBV15	TRBJ1-6
CATSTRQETQYF	TRBV15	TRBJ2-5
CSVQGLAGAGGTDTQYF	TRBV29-1	TRBJ2-3
CSVDFGSQETQYF	TRBV29-1	TRBJ2-5
CASSLVRGRFNNEQFF	TRBV5-1	TRBJ2-1
CASSQDPGVGGGYTF	TRBV4-2	TRBJ1-2
CASSQRGGGEQFF	TRBV5-1	TRBJ2-1
CASSYSNEGVGNTIYF	TRBV6-5	TRBJ1-3
CASSPWVGSPSMNTQYF	TRBV7-2	TRBJ2-3
CATNTADRGGSPLHF	TRBV19	TRBJ1-6
CATSGQGGTDTQYF	TRBV9	TRBJ2-3
CASSSTGDNYGYTF	TRBV13	TRBJ1-2
CSARRPGLDQGAFF	TRBV20-1	TRBJ1-1
CATRTGIYGYTF	TRBV28	TRBJ1-2
CASGNRVPYEQYF	TRBV6-5	TRBJ2-7
CSASPGQNNYGYTF	TRBV20-1	TRBJ1-2
CSARDSTSVEETQYF	TRBV20-1	TRBJ2-5
CASSPGEGVYNEQFF	TRBV19	TRBJ2-1
CASSFTQGETQYF	TRBV5-8	TRBJ2-5
CASSLNSGRIEFF	TRBV28	TRBJ2-1
CSARGSGGGPDTQYF	TRBV20-1	TRBJ2-3
CASSRLGGIDEQYF	TRBV7-2	TRBJ2-7
CASSPRGTGGSGNTIYF	TRBV7-9	TRBJ1-3
CAWSVLGMLNTGELFF	TRBV30	TRBJ2-2
CASSLSGSSSNVLTF	TRBV7-9	TRBJ2-6
CASSPPIAGGPDEQYF	TRBV7-9	TRBJ2-7
CASRRGTEAFF	TRBV6-5	TRBJ1-1
CASSATGGAFTEAFF	TRBV9	TRBJ1-1
CAISEITGGSYEQYF	TRBV10-3	TRBJ2-7